This is a list of T cell receptor beta chains from one sample in a study of blood T cell repertoires in COVID-19. The data were produced by immunoSEQ multiplex PCR, yet TCRdb's version contains in-frame clones alone and is incomplete. The profile shows 40,000 to 50,000 clones, 88% of them singletons. The specimen was peripheral blood. These receptors came from a human donor in a cohort sampled during active COVID-19. Both conserved end residues are part of each CDR3. D genes are given only for firm matches. Size is stated for part of the rows, as once, few or many counts, or as a class when the clone is expanded.

-,TRBJ1-4,-,15,TRBV6-5,CASSPGGGGNEKLFF,TGTGCCAGCAGTCCAGGAGGGGGGGGTAATGAAAAACTGTTTTTT
-,TRBJ2-7,TRBD2,15,TRBV6-5,CASSYRVAGAEKQYF,TGTGCCAGCAGTTATCGGGTAGCGGGAGCGGAAAAGCAGTACTTC
-,TRBJ1-2,-,15,TRBV7-3,CASSSHLQPMGGYTF,TGTGCCAGCAGCTCCCACTTACAGCCTATGGGCGGCTACACCTTC
-,TRBJ1-2,-,15,TRBV19,CASSTTGQSNYGYTF,TGTGCCAGTAGTACCACGGGACAAAGTAACTATGGCTACACCTTC
-,TRBJ2-1,-,16,TRBV1,CTSSQASGRPYNEQFF,TGCACCAGCAGCCAAGCCAGCGGGAGGCCCTACAATGAGCAGTTCTTC
-,TRBJ2-2,TRBD1,16,TRBV24-1,CATSDPGQGASGELFF,TGTGCCACCAGTGACCCCGGACAGGGGGCCTCCGGGGAGCTGTTTTTT
-,TRBJ2-1,TRBD2,16,TRBV15,CATSRRAGGQYNEQFF,TGTGCCACCAGCAGGCGAGCGGGAGGGCAATACAATGAGCAGTTCTTC
-,TRBJ2-3,TRBD1,14,TRBV9,CASSPTGGAGTQYF,TGTGCCAGCAGCCCAACAGGGGGCGCGGGTACGCAGTATTTT
once,TRBJ2-7,-,15,TRBV7-9,CASSLGPERDYEQYF,TGTGCCAGCAGCTTAGGTCCTGAGCGAGACTACGAGCAGTACTTC
-,TRBJ2-1,TRBD2,17,TRBV11-2,CASSSETSGRTANEQFF,TGTGCCAGCAGCTCCGAGACTAGCGGGAGGACCGCTAATGAGCAGTTCTTC
-,TRBJ2-2,TRBD2,18,TRBV5-6,CASSPTVGGSWINGELFF,TGTGCCAGCAGCCCCACAGTCGGCGGGAGTTGGATTAACGGGGAGCTGTTTTTT
-,TRBJ2-5,TRBD2,14,TRBV9,CASSTRGLVETQYF,TGTGCCAGCAGCACACGGGGACTAGTGGAGACCCAGTACTTC
-,TRBJ1-4,-,15,TRBV2,CASTGMGGPNEKLFF,TGTGCCAGCACCGGAATGGGAGGCCCGAATGAAAAACTGTTTTTT
-,TRBJ1-5,-,14,TRBV5-6,CASSLAGLKWPQHF,TGTGCCAGCAGCTTGGCCGGTCTCAAATGGCCCCAGCATTTT
-,TRBJ1-2,TRBD1,17,TRBV10-3,CAISPLPPGQGAGGYTF,TGTGCCATCAGCCCATTGCCCCCGGGACAGGGGGCGGGGGGCTACACCTTC
-,TRBJ2-2,TRBD2,18,TRBV7-9,CASSFVTILAGVTGELFF,TGTGCCAGCAGCTTCGTCACGATACTCGCGGGAGTCACCGGGGAGCTGTTTTTT
-,TRBJ2-1,TRBD1,15,TRBV24-1,CAIGTGGLIANEQFF,TGTGCCATCGGGACAGGGGGCTTGATTGCCAATGAGCAGTTCTTC
-,TRBJ1-1,-,13,TRBV10-1,CASSFRADTEAFF,TGCGCCAGCAGTTTCAGGGCGGACACTGAAGCTTTCTTT
-,TRBJ2-7,-,17,TRBV4-1,CASSQGGAGGASYEQYF,TGCGCCAGCAGCCAAGGTGGGGCAGGAGGGGCTTCCTACGAGCAGTACTTC
-,TRBJ2-7,-,12,TRBV10-3,CAISGQKYEQYF,TGTGCCATCAGCGGACAGAAATACGAGCAGTACTTC
-,TRBJ2-7,TRBD2,15,TRBV5-6,CASRSLAGLSYEQYF,TGTGCCAGCAGATCCCTAGCGGGCCTCTCCTACGAGCAGTACTTC
few,TRBJ1-1,-,14,TRBV2,CASTSDNLNTEAFF,TGTGCCAGCACTTCCGACAACTTGAACACTGAAGCTTTCTTT
-,TRBJ2-5,TRBD1,15,TRBV5-1,CASSLGTGNQETQYF,TGCGCCAGCAGCCTCGGGACAGGGAACCAAGAGACCCAGTACTTC
-,TRBJ2-7,TRBD1,16,TRBV27,CASSLSPGQGNYEQYF,TGTGCCAGCAGTTTATCTCCGGGACAGGGGAACTACGAGCAGTACTTC